Following are 32 T cell receptor beta chains from one sample sequenced in a study of blood T cell dynamics during melanoma immunotherapy. The protocol was immunoSEQ multiplex PCR, while the TCRdb copy is restricted to in-frame clones and leaves out a portion. The data show about 11,000 clones, 70% to 90% seen once. Time point denoted: week 3, after first cycle of checkpoint inhibitor. This specimen consisted of blood, obtained from a patient treated with checkpoint blockade. These receptors originate from a human donor with melanoma.

This clone has a handful of counts. This rearrangement joins TRBV30 to TRBJ2-7, with unresolved D. The CDR3 has 11 residues. The V gene's germline CDR1 is GTSNPN and CDR2 SVGIG (reference sequence). The V and J ends lost 4 bases and 7 bases respectively, with 11 bases between them. The CDR3 bases are TGTGCCTGGAATGGTCAGGCGGAGCAGTACTTC. It translates to CAWNGQAEQYF.

The rearrangement joins TRBV7-9 to TRBJ2-1; 8 bases line up with TRBD1. The V gene end was trimmed by 5 bases and the J gene end by 9 bases; junction bases not matched to a gene: 6. Looked up from germline, CDR1 is SEHNR and CDR2 is FQNEAQ (reference sequence). This CDR3 comprises 13 residues. For the CDR3, the DNA is TGTGCCAGCAGCCAGGGGGCGGACGGTGAGCAGTTCTTC. This gives the protein CASSQGADGEQFF.

The chain is built from TRBV5-1 and TRBJ1-2; D not resolved. Germline V gives CDR1 SGHRS, CDR2 YFSETQ. CDR3 length equals 14 residues. The ends were cut back, 2 bases at V and 2 bases at J, with 10 bases in the middle. The CDR3 loop reads CASSFLTQNYGYTF. In DNA, the CDR3 is TGCGCCAGCAGCTTTTTGACACAGAACTATGGCTACACCTTC.

For the CDR3, the DNA is TGTGCCTGCCAATCACTCCTTTTTGGCTACACCTTC. Translation: CACQSLLFGYTF. The chain carries TRBV30 and TRBJ1-2; the D is unclear. Germline V CDR1 and CDR2: GTSNPN, SVGIG (reference sequence). The CDR3 spans 12 residues. Trimming took 6 bases from V and 7 from J, leaving 15 bases between them.

The chain joins TRBV19 to TRBJ2-5; D perhaps matches TRBD2 (5 bases). Germline lookup yields CDR1 LNHDA and CDR2 SQIVND (reference sequence). CDR3 size: 12 residues. V lost 8 bases and J 5 bases, leaving 12 bases between the germline ends. CDR3 coding DNA: TGTGCCAGTGCGGGCCCCGACGAGACCCAGTACTTC. The encoded protein is CASAGPDETQYF. Looking up the rest from reference TRBV19 and TRBJ2-5 gives the full variable domain: DGGITQSPKYLFRKEGQNVTLSCEQNLNHDAMYWYRQDPGQGLRLIYYSQIVNDFQKGDIAEGYSVSREKKESFPLTVTSAQKNPTAFYLCASAGPDETQYFGPGTRLLVL.

The chain has TRBV6-6 and TRBJ2-7; D unresolved. Germline-derived CDR1 and CDR2 are MNHNY and SVGAGI (reference sequence). V lost 5 bases and J lost 2, with 13 bases in between. CDR3 length: 14 amino acids. CDR3 nucleotide sequence: TGTGCCAGCAGTCGTTCCCAGGTAGCCTACGAGCAGTACTTC. Translating gives CASSRSQVAYEQYF.

In DNA, the CDR3 is TGTGCCAGTTCCAAACTCGGGGGAGAGACCCAGTACTTC. This encodes CASSKLGGETQYF. The gene calls are TRBV19 and TRBJ2-5; possible D gene TRBD2, 6 bases. V was shortened by 8 bases and J by 4 bases, with 14 bases between the two germline ends. Germline V gives CDR1 LNHDA, CDR2 SQIVND (reference sequence). The CDR3 consists of 13 residues.

The rearrangement uses TRBV6-6 and TRBJ1-3; D ambiguous. The ends were cut back, 0 bases at V and 2 bases at J, with 8 bases in the middle. Germline CDR1 MNHNY, CDR2 SVGAGI (reference sequence). This CDR3 has 15 residues. CDR3 DNA sequence: TGTGCCAGCAGTTACTCGCGACAAACTGGAAACACCATATATTTT. Translation gives CASSYSRQTGNTIYF.

The gene calls are TRBV5-5 and TRBJ2-3; 9 bases map to TRBD1. Germline V CDR1 and CDR2: SGHKS, YYEKEE (reference sequence). This CDR3 spans 16 amino acids. The V segment lost 4 bases and the J segment 2 bases; nucleotides outside the gene matches: 8. This chain's CDR3 is CASSPGQGLHTDTQYF. The CDR3, as DNA: TGTGCCAGCAGCCCAGGACAGGGGCTTCACACAGATACGCAGTATTTT.

This clone was seen once. This CDR3 reads CASSPATGGQSGYTF. CDR3 in DNA: TGTGCCAGCTCACCAGCGACCGGGGGGCAGAGTGGCTACACCTTC. V is TRBV18 and J is TRBJ1-2, with a tentative D call TRBD1 (6 bases). Germline V gene data show CDR1 as KGHSH and CDR2 as LQKENI. Trimming removed 2 bases from V and 7 bases from J, with 17 bases in between. This CDR3 contains 15 residues.

To note about this clone: A read error may produce the germline difference seen at one junction end. The chain employs TRBV14 and TRBJ2-7; unclear D gene. The CDR3 is 11 amino acids. Germline V lookup: CDR1 SGHDN, CDR2 FVKESK. CDR3 amino acids: CAGSQRSEQYF. The CDR3 DNA follows: TGTGCCGGCAGCCAAAGAAGCGAGCAGTACTTC. Full variable domain (missing parts from reference TRBV14 and TRBJ2-7): EAGVTQFPSHSVIEKGQTVTLRCDPISGHDNLYWYRRVMGKEIKFLLHFVKESKQDESGMPNNRFLAERTGGTYSTLKVQPAELEDSGVYFCAGSQRSEQYFGPGTRLTVT.

The chain joins TRBV7-8 to TRBJ1-1; D perhaps matches TRBD1 (5 bases). Trimming cost V 5 bases and J 7 bases, with 23 bases left between them. The CDR3 consists of 16 residues. Per germline, CDR1 SGHVS and CDR2 FQNEAQ. The CDR3 spells CASSRVYSSLGGEAFF. For the CDR3, the DNA is TGTGCCAGCAGCCGAGTGTATAGTAGCTTGGGGGGTGAAGCTTTCTTT. Complete variable domain (other parts from reference TRBV7-8 and TRBJ1-1): GAGVSQSPRYKVAKRGQDVALRCDPISGHVSLFWYQQALGQGPEFLTYFQNEAQLDKSGLPSDRFFAERPEGSVSTLKIQRTQQEDSAVYLCASSRVYSSLGGEAFFGQGTRLTVV.

V is TRBV6-6 and J is TRBJ2-1, with 9 bases aligning to TRBD2. Germline lookup yields CDR1 MNHNY and CDR2 SVGAGI (reference sequence). The CDR3 is made up of 15 amino acids. V trimming: 2 bases; J trimming: 8 bases; junction bases outside the gene matches: 7. CDR3 DNA sequence: TGTGCCAGCAGTTACCGGGAGCGGGGGGAGGATGAGCAGTTCTTC. Its protein product is CASSYRERGEDEQFF.

The rearrangement uses TRBV28 and TRBJ1-2; 8 bases are a match to TRBD1. This CDR3 has 16 residues. Trimming cost V 5 bases and J 2 bases; bases outside gene matches: 10. Per germline, CDR1 MDHEN and CDR2 SYDVKM. CDR3 region: CASSLGAGGTNYGYTF. CDR3 sequence (DNA): TGTGCCAGCAGTCTCGGCGCAGGGGGCACAAACTATGGCTACACCTTC.

V and J are TRBV6-5 and TRBJ1-1; D perhaps matches TRBD1 (6 bases). Germline CDR1 MNHEY, CDR2 SVGAGI. Trimming stripped 0 bases from V and 1 base from J, with 9 bases between. CDR3 size: 15 residues. The CDR3 sequence: CASSYSGGQNTEAFF. The CDR3 bases are TGTGCCAGCAGTTACTCAGGGGGACAGAACACTGAAGCTTTCTTT.

The chain carries TRBV18 and TRBJ1-1, with D hard to call. CDR1 and CDR2 (germline): KGHSH, LQKENI. This CDR3 is built from 14 residues. V was cut by 2 bases and J by 2 bases, with 9 bases left in between. CDR3 loop: CASSPRPQNTEAFF. CDR3 bases: TGTGCCAGCTCACCAAGGCCACAAAACACTGAAGCTTTCTTT. Using reference TRBV18 and TRBJ1-1 for the parts outside the CDR3, the full variable domain is NAGVMQNPRHLVRRRGQEARLRCSPMKGHSHVYWYRQLPEEGLKFMVYLQKENIIDESGMPKERFSAEFPKEGPSILRIQQVVRGDSAAYFCASSPRPQNTEAFFGQGTRLTVV.

The chain joins TRBV18 to TRBJ2-7, with D perhaps matching TRBD2 (5 bases). The germline gives CDR1 KGHSH, CDR2 LQKENI. CDR3 length: 14 amino acids. Trimming took 6 bases from V and 0 from J, leaving 12 bases between them. CDR3 sequence reads: CASSKASNSYEQYF. The CDR3 nucleotides are TGTGCCAGCTCCAAGGCTAGCAACTCCTACGAGCAGTACTTC.

The CDR3 is CATSRDLGGSNQPQHF. CDR3 bases: TGTGCCACCAGCAGAGATCTGGGGGGCAGCAATCAGCCCCAGCATTTT. The chain carries TRBV15 and TRBJ1-5; TRBD1 might be the D (6 bases). This CDR3 contains 16 residues. Germline lookup yields CDR1 LNHNV and CDR2 YYDKDF (reference sequence). V lost 0 bases and J lost 1, with 10 bases in between.

This clone was counted only a few times. The chain is built from TRBV2 and TRBJ2-3; D is perhaps TRBD1 (6 bases). Looked up from germline, CDR1 is SNHLY and CDR2 is FYNNEI. This CDR3 comprises 15 residues. Trimming left V 5 bases short and J 9 bases short, with 21 bases between. The CDR3 coding sequence is TGTGCCAGCAGTCCTCGGTGGGACACAACGTCGACGCAGTATTTT. Translation gives CASSPRWDTTSTQYF.

The chain recombines TRBV18 with TRBJ2-7; possibly TRBD2 for D (6 bases). V shed 5 bases and J shed 5 bases, with 13 bases lying between them. This CDR3 region has 13 residues. The V gene's germline CDR1 is KGHSH and CDR2 LQKENI. CDR3 nucleotides: TGTGCCAGCTCAGGAGGGGTGGACGACGAGCAGTACTTC. This sequence encodes CASSGGVDDEQYF.

This clone was recorded a few times. This chain joins TRBV18 and TRBJ2-1, with D perhaps TRBD2 (7 bases). The CDR3 has 15 residues. Germline V gives CDR1 KGHSH, CDR2 LQKENI. V was clipped by 0 bases and J by 8 bases, with 14 bases between them. CDR3 DNA sequence: TGTGCCAGCTCACCACCGGGGGGGCTCGTCTATGAGCAGTTCTTC. It yields the protein CASSPPGGLVYEQFF. Looking up the rest from reference TRBV18 and TRBJ2-1 gives the full variable domain: NAGVMQNPRHLVRRRGQEARLRCSPMKGHSHVYWYRQLPEEGLKFMVYLQKENIIDESGMPKERFSAEFPKEGPSILRIQQVVRGDSAAYFCASSPPGGLVYEQFFGPGTRLTVL.

The DNA for the CDR3 is TGCGCCAGCAGCCCCGGGACAGCGAACACCGGGGAGCTGTTTTTT. It codes for CASSPGTANTGELFF. The chain uses TRBV10-1 and TRBJ2-2, with 7 bases matching TRBD1. Per the germline V gene, CDR1 is WNHNN and CDR2 is SYGVQD (reference sequence). V lost 6 bases to trimming and J lost 0 bases; unmatched junction nucleotides: 4. The CDR3 length is 15 residues.

This chain connects TRBV6-1 to TRBJ1-1; a weak D match, TRBD1 (5 bases). This CDR3 spans 12 amino acids. Looked up from germline, CDR1 is MNHNS and CDR2 is SASEGT. Trimming took off 7 bases at V and 1 base at J, with 7 bases between the two ends. The chain's CDR3 is CASKGQNTEAFF. In DNA, the CDR3 is TGTGCCAGCAAAGGACAGAACACTGAAGCTTTCTTT.

The rearrangement links TRBV2 to TRBJ2-7; D call uncertain. Trimming took 5 bases from V and 0 from J, leaving 2 bases between them. Germline V gene data show CDR1 as SNHLY and CDR2 as FYNNEI. CDR3 length equals 11 residues. This CDR3 is CASSYSYEQYF. The CDR3 DNA follows: TGTGCCAGCAGTTACTCCTACGAGCAGTACTTC. The entire variable domain, with the rest obtained from reference TRBV2 and TRBJ2-7, is as follows: EPEVTQTPSHQVTQMGQEVILRCVPISNHLYFYWYRQILGQKVEFLVSFYNNEISEKSEIFDDQFSVERPDGSNFTLKIRSTKLEDSAMYFCASSYSYEQYFGPGTRLTVT.

V usage is TRBV15 and J usage is TRBJ1-3, with unresolved D. This CDR3 spans 13 amino acids. V lost 0 bases and J 4 bases, leaving 4 bases between the germline ends. CDR1 and CDR2 from the germline V gene are LNHNV and YYDKDF (reference sequence). This CDR3 is CATSRDDGNTIYF. Written as DNA, the CDR3 is TGTGCCACCAGCAGAGATGACGGAAACACCATATATTTT.

The V call is TRBV30, the J call TRBJ1-5; D is unclear. The CDR3 length is 13 residues. Trimming stripped 2 bases from V and 5 bases from J, with 10 bases between. Looked up from germline, CDR1 is GTSNPN and CDR2 is SVGIG (reference sequence). CDR3 sequence: CAWSLSGYQPQHF. CDR3 sequence (DNA): TGTGCCTGGAGTTTATCGGGTTATCAGCCCCAGCATTTT.

This clone was picked up a small number of times. V and J are TRBV2 and TRBJ1-1, with D possibly TRBD1 on 6 matching bases. Germline CDR1 and CDR2: SNHLY and FYNNEI. V lost 6 bases and J 0 bases, leaving 11 bases between the germline ends. CDR3 length: 14 amino acids. The CDR3 region is CASSSGQMNTEAFF. The DNA of the CDR3 is TGTGCCAGCAGCTCCGGACAGATGAACACTGAAGCTTTCTTT.

This sequence joins TRBV2 and TRBJ2-7; D uncertain. Germline CDR1 and CDR2: SNHLY and FYNNEI. The CDR3 runs to 14 residues. Trimming stripped 6 bases from V and 1 base from J, with 13 bases between. Here the CDR3 reads CASRVASTSYEQYF. CDR3 DNA sequence: TGTGCCAGCAGAGTCGCTTCTACGTCCTACGAGCAGTACTTC.

V is TRBV27 and J is TRBJ1-2, with 9 positions matching TRBD1. The trim removed 4 bases at V and 8 bases at J, leaving 5 bases unmatched. This CDR3 contains 13 residues. CDR1 is MNHEY and CDR2 is SMNVEV in the germline V gene (reference sequence). The chain's CDR3 is CASSSWDREGYTF. In nucleotides, the CDR3 is TGTGCCAGCAGTTCGTGGGACAGGGAGGGCTACACCTTC.

This chain uses TRBV13 with TRBJ2-7; 12 nucleotides agree with TRBD2. Germline CDR1 is PRHDT and CDR2 is FYEKMQ (reference sequence). With V trimmed by 5 bases and J by 9 bases, 11 bases remained unmatched. The CDR3 is made up of 15 amino acids. This chain's CDR3 is CASSAASLAGGRQYF. CDR3 bases: TGTGCCAGCAGCGCTGCCTCCCTAGCGGGGGGGCGGCAGTACTTC.

The chain carries TRBV7-6 and TRBJ2-3; D not resolved. This CDR3 is built from 12 residues. Trimming removed 5 bases at V and 3 bases at J, with 6 bases between. CDR1 is SGHVS, CDR2 FNYEAQ, per germline. CDR3 residues: CASSDITDTQYF. The CDR3 DNA reads as TGTGCCAGCAGCGATATTACAGATACGCAGTATTTT.

This clone has a handful of counts. The rearrangement links TRBV7-9 to TRBJ1-1, with 10 bases aligning to TRBD1. Germline CDR1 SEHNR, CDR2 FQNEAQ (reference sequence). Losses at the gene ends were 8 bases for V and 1 base for J; bases not matched to a gene: 4. This CDR3 contains 14 residues. The CDR3 region has the DNA TGTGCCAGCGACAGGGGGCAGGGGAACACTGAAGCTTTCTTT. Protein sequence: CASDRGQGNTEAFF.